This TCR beta chain was sequenced in a study of blood T cells in healthy people across ages. Findings of the study overall: Higher diversity and more naive CD4+ cells were features of long-lived donors, compared to aged donors.

Next came a second PCR, run for about 6 to 12 cycles, which used a sample-barcoded 5' primer along with a J-beta primer mix. At least 2.5 million CDR3-containing paired-end reads were obtained per sample. MiXCR, applied by TCRdb to the 5' RACE reads, yields one record per CDR3 protein. The sample holds around 700,000 distinct CDR3 sequences, just under 25% seen once. On this clonotype itself: Its antigen is still unknown.

Each sample provided at least 5.5 micrograms of extracted total RNA. The CDR3 covers 15 residues. CDR1 and CDR2 from the germline V gene are SNHLY and FYNNEI. V was clipped by 2 bases and J by 1 base; unmatched bases: 3. These same records also appear under a second study, on T cells of mothers and their children.

The sample taken for sequencing was blood. The TCR sequence derives from a boy younger than 18 in good health. This chain connects TRBV2 to TRBJ2-5; 8 positions match TRBD2. The CDR3 sequence is CASSEQRGSQETQYF. The CDR3 DNA follows: TGTGCCAGCAGTGAACAGCGGGGGTCCCAAGAGACCCAGTACTTC.